A selection of T cell receptor beta chains follows, all from one sample in a study of shared clonotypes between healthy human individuals. TCRdb's copy holds only in-frame clones and misses some; the assay was immunoSEQ multiplex PCR. The table includes 800,000 to 950,000 clones, about 96% detected once. Sequences were obtained from naive CD8+ T cells sorted from blood. Receptor source: a man younger than 45 in good health. Each CDR3 is given with its conserved first and last residue. A D gene is named only where the DNA matches it firmly. Size tells how often a clone was seen (once, few, many) or the class of an expanded clone, and some rows leave it out.

cdr3_nt,cdr3_aa,clone_size,d_call,j_call,v_call
TGTGCCAGCAGTTACTCAGGGACAGAAAACACCGGGGAGCTGTTTTTT,CASSYSGTENTGELFF,NA,TRBD1,TRBJ2-2,TRBV6-6
TGTGCCACCAGGACTAGCGGGTCGTCCAATGAGCAGTTCTTC,CATRTSGSSNEQFF,NA,TRBD2,TRBJ2-1,TRBV6-1
TGCGCCAGCAGCCAAGGAGGGTCGGCTAGCGGGAGAGAGACCCAGTACTTC,CASSQGGSASGRETQYF,once,TRBD2,TRBJ2-5,TRBV4-1
TGTGCCAGCCAGGACCCGGTTTACAATGAGCAGTTCTTC,CASQDPVYNEQFF,NA,NA,TRBJ2-1,TRBV2
TGTGCCAGCAGCACCGGACGGGACTACCCCTCCTACGAGCAGTACTTC,CASSTGRDYPSYEQYF,NA,TRBD2,TRBJ2-7,TRBV7-2
TGTGCCAGCAGTGACAGCGGTATTAGCTGGGCAGTCTCCTACGAGCAGTACTTC,CASSDSGISWAVSYEQYF,NA,NA,TRBJ2-7,TRBV6-1
TGTGCCAGCAGCCAAACCGGGACAGGGGGTAATCAGCCCCAGCATTTT,CASSQTGTGGNQPQHF,NA,TRBD1,TRBJ1-5,TRBV7-9
TGTGCCAGCAGCCAGTCCGGGACAGGTATCTATGAGCAGTTCTTC,CASSQSGTGIYEQFF,NA,TRBD1,TRBJ2-1,TRBV13
TGTGCCAGCAGCTTGAGGGTTAAAGAGACCCAGTACTTC,CASSLRVKETQYF,NA,NA,TRBJ2-5,TRBV5-8
TGTGCCAGCAGCTTAACCGACTATAGTCAAGAGACCCAGTACTTC,CASSLTDYSQETQYF,NA,NA,TRBJ2-5,TRBV11-2
TGTGCCAGCAGTGAGATCGGGACAGGCCGTGTCGATGAGCAGTTCTTC,CASSEIGTGRVDEQFF,once,TRBD1,TRBJ2-1,TRBV6-1
TGCGCCAGCAGCCTCCCGGACAGGGACAGTAACGAGCAGTACTTC,CASSLPDRDSNEQYF,NA,TRBD1,TRBJ2-7,TRBV23-1
TGTGCCAGCAGCCAAGGCGCTAGCGGAACCTACGAGCAGTACTTC,CASSQGASGTYEQYF,NA,TRBD2,TRBJ2-7,TRBV14
TGTGCCAGCAGTGGCATGTACGAGCAGTACTTC,CASSGMYEQYF,NA,NA,TRBJ2-7,TRBV6-5
TGTGCCAGCAGTCCGACGGGACTAGCGGGATGGGGGGGTGAGCAGTTCTTC,CASSPTGLAGWGGEQFF,NA,TRBD2,TRBJ2-1,TRBV9
TGCGCCAGCAGCCAGCTAAATATAGCGGGAGAGAATGAGCAGTTCTTC,CASSQLNIAGENEQFF,NA,TRBD2,TRBJ2-1,TRBV4-1